This passage covers 3 T cell receptor beta chains from one sample sequenced in a study of post-analysis software for immune sequencing data. Findings and limits, study-wide: Patients carried roughly five TRBV segments more frequently than controls did, and TRBV5-6, TRBV5-1 and TRBV20-1 were among them.

Antigens for these TCRs are unknown. Incorporated into the TCR beta cDNA libraries were unique molecular identifiers, which served to reduce PCR and sequencing biases. In TCRdb, the PCR reads were re-called with MiXCR into one record per CDR3 protein. The sample records 750,000 to 950,000 distinct CDR3 sequences, approximately 50% being singletons. Material for sequencing was blood. The receptors derive from a girl aged 10-17 years with multiple sclerosis.

V usage is TRBV14 and J usage is TRBJ2-3; D is unresolved. Trimming cost V 1 base and J 2 bases, with 13 bases left between them. Germline values: CDR1 SGHDN, CDR2 FVKESK. CDR3 length: 16 amino acids. The CDR3 reads CASSQAGTIDTDTQYF. CDR3 coding DNA: TGTGCCAGCAGCCAAGCGGGCACTATAGACACAGATACGCAGTATTTT. The whole variable domain, filled in from reference TRBV14 and TRBJ2-3, reads EAGVTQFPSHSVIEKGQTVTLRCDPISGHDNLYWYRRVMGKEIKFLLHFVKESKQDESGMPNNRFLAERTGGTYSTLKVQPAELEDSGVYFCASSQAGTIDTDTQYFGPGTRLTVL.

V usage is TRBV3-1 and J usage is TRBJ2-5, with D perhaps assigned TRBD1 or TRBD2 (5 bases each). Trimming stripped 2 bases from V and 7 bases from J, with 14 bases between. Germline values: CDR1 LGHDT, CDR2 YNNKEL (reference sequence). The CDR3 has 14 residues. The CDR3 loop reads CASSQKTGTATQYF. CDR3 bases: TGTGCCAGCAGCCAAAAGACCGGGACCGCGACCCAGTACTTC.

The rearrangement links TRBV29-1 to TRBJ1-1, with 7 bases identical to TRBD1. Germline values: CDR1 SQVTM, CDR2 ANQGSEA. The ends lost 2 bases at V and 4 bases at J; junction bases unmatched: 7. This CDR3 is 14 amino acids long. The CDR3 loop reads CSVERQGLGTEAFF. The CDR3 nucleotides read TGCAGCGTTGAACGACAGGGATTAGGCACTGAAGCTTTCTTT.